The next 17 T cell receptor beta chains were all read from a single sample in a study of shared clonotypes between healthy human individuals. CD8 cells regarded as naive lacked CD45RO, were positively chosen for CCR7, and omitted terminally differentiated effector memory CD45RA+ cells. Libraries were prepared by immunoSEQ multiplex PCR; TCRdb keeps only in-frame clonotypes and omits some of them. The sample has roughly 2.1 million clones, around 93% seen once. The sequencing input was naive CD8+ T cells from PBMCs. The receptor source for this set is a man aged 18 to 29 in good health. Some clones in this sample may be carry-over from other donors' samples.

CDR3: CASRPGPGSTDTQYF. In DNA form, the CDR3 reads TGTGCCAGCAGGCCCGGGCCTGGGAGCACAGATACGCAGTATTTT. The rearrangement joins TRBV2 to TRBJ2-3; D not certain. Germline CDR1 SNHLY, CDR2 FYNNEI. V gave up 6 bases and J gave up 0 bases, with 13 bases separating them. This CDR3 spans 15 amino acids.

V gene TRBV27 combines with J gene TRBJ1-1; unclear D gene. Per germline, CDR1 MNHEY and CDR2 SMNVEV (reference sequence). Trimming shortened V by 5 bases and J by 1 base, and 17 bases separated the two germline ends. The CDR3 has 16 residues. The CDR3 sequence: CASSPLGSRKNTEAFF. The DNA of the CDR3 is TGTGCCAGCAGTCCCTTGGGATCGCGAAAGAACACTGAAGCTTTCTTT.

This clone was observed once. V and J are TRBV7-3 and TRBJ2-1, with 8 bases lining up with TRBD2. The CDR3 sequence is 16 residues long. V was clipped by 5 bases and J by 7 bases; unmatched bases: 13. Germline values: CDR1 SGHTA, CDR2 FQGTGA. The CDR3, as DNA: TGTGCCAGCAGCATCCATCAGCGGGAGATTGGAAATGAGCAGTTCTTC. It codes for CASSIHQREIGNEQFF.

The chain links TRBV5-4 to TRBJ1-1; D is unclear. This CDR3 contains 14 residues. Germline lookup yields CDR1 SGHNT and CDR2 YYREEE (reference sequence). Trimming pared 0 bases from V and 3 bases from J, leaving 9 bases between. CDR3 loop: CASSLGLRDTEAFF. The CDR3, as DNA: TGTGCCAGCAGCTTGGGTCTCCGAGACACTGAAGCTTTCTTT.

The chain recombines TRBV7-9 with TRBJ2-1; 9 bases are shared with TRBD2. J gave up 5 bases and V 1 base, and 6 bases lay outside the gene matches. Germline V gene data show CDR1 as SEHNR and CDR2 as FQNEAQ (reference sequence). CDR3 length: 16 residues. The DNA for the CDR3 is TGTGCCAGCAGCTTAGTATCTCTAGCGGGGCACAATGAGCAGTTCTTC. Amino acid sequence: CASSLVSLAGHNEQFF.

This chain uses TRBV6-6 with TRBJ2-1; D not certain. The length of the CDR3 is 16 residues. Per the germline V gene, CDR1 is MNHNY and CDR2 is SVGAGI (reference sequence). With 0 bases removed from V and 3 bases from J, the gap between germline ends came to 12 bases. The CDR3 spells CASSYSTATHYNEQFF. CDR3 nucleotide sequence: TGTGCCAGCAGTTACTCGACGGCCACCCACTACAATGAGCAGTTCTTC.

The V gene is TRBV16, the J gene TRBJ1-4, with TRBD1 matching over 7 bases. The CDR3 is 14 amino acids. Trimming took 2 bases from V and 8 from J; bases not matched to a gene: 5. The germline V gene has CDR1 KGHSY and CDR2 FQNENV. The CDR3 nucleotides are TGTGCCAGCAGCCAACAGGGGGAGTACGAAAAACTGTTTTTT. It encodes CASSQQGEYEKLFF.

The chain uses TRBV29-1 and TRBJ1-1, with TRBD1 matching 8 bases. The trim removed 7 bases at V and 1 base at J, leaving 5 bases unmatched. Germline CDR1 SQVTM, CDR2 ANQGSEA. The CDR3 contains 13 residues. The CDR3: CSAGGQENTEAFF. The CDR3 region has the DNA TGCAGCGCGGGGGGACAGGAGAACACTGAAGCTTTCTTT.

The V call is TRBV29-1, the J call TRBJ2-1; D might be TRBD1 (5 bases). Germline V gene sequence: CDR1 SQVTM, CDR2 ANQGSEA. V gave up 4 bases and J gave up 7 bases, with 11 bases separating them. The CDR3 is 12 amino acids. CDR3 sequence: CSVAWGNNEQFF. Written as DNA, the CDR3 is TGCAGCGTTGCTTGGGGCAATAATGAGCAGTTCTTC.

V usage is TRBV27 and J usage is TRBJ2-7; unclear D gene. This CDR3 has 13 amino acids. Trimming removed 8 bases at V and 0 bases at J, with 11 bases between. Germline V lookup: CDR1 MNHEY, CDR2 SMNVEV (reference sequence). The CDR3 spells CASAMGPSYEQYF. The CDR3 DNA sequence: TGTGCCAGCGCGATGGGTCCCTCCTACGAGCAGTACTTC.

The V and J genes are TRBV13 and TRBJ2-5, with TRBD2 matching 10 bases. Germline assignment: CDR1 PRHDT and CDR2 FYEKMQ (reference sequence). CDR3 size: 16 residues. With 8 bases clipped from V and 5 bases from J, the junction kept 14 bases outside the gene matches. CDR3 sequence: CASSQLAGTRRETQYF. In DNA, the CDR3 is TGTGCCAGCTCCCAACTAGCGGGAACTAGACGGGAGACCCAGTACTTC.

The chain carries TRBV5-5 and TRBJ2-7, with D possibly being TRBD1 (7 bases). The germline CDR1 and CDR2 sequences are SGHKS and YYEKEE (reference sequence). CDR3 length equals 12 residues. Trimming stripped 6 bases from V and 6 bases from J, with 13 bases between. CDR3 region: CASNPGGGEQYF. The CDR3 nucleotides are TGTGCCAGCAACCCAGGGGGAGGCGAGCAGTACTTC.

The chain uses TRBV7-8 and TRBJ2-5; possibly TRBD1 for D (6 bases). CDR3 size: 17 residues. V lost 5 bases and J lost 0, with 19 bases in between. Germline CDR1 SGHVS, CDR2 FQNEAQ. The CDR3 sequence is CASSTNQGLRNQETQYF. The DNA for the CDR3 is TGTGCCAGCAGCACTAATCAGGGGCTAAGAAACCAAGAGACCCAGTACTTC.

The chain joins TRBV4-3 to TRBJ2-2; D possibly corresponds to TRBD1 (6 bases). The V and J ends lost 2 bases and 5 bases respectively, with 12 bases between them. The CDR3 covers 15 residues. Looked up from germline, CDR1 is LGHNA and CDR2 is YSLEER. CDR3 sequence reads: CASSQITTGTGELFF. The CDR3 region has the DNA TGCGCCAGCAGCCAAATCACAACAGGGACCGGGGAGCTGTTTTTT.

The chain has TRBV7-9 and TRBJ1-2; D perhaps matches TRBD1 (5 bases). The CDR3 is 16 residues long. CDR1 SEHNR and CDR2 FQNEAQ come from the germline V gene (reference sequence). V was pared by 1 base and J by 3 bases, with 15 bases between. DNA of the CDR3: TGTGCCAGCAGCTTAGATAGGCAGGGTGCTTACTATGGCTACACCTTC. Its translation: CASSLDRQGAYYGYTF.

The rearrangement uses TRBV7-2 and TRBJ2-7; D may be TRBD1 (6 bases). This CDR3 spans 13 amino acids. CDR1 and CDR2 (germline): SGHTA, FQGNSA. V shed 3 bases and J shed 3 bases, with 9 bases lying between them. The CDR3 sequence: CASSFGQNYEQYF. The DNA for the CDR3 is TGTGCCAGCAGCTTTGGACAGAACTACGAGCAGTACTTC.

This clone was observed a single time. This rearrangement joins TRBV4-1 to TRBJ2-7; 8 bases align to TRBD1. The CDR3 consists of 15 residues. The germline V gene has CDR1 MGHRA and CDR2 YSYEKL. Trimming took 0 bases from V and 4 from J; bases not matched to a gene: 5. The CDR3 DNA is TGCGCCAGCAGCCAAGATCCAGGGGGCATGTACGAGCAGTACTTC. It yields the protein CASSQDPGGMYEQYF.